The 17 T cell receptor beta chains listed next were all sequenced from one sample in a study of regulatory and conventional T cells in RAG deficiency. Data came from immunoSEQ multiplex PCR; TCRdb stores just in-frame clones and leaves some out. This sample carries approximately 8,500 clones, 80% of them seen once, and the ten largest clones take about 34%. These data also formed part of another study, on regulatory T cells. Turning to that study: Amplification used 52 TRBV primers and 13 TRBJ primers.

Sequenced sample: CD8+ T cells sorted from blood. The receptors were sampled from a human donor in good health.

This clone was picked up one time. V and J are TRBV28 and TRBJ2-3, with 10 bases matching TRBD2. Germline CDR1 is MDHEN and CDR2 is SYDVKM. Losses at the gene ends were 6 bases for V and 2 bases for J; bases not matched to a gene: 8. The length of the CDR3 is 16 residues. CDR3 protein: CASSRTSGESTDTQYF. CDR3 sequence (DNA): TGTGCCAGCAGCAGAACTAGCGGGGAATCCACAGATACGCAGTATTTT.

The rearrangement links TRBV7-2 to TRBJ2-2; TRBD2 matches 7 bases. The germline V gene has CDR1 SGHTA and CDR2 FQGNSA. The CDR3 loop spans 16 amino acids. Germline trimming cut 2 bases from V and 3 bases from J; bases unmatched to any gene: 6. CDR3 protein: CASSLYAGDDTGELFF. CDR3 DNA: TGTGCCAGCAGCTTATACGCGGGAGATGACACCGGGGAGCTGTTTTTT.

The rearrangement uses TRBV5-1 and TRBJ1-1; the match to TRBD1 covers 7 bases. After removal of 3 bases from V and 4 bases from J, the junction contained 3 bases not matched to a gene. CDR3 length equals 13 residues. Germline V lookup: CDR1 SGHRS, CDR2 YFSETQ. DNA of the CDR3: TGCGCCAGCAGCTCGACAGGGTCCACTGAAGCTTTCTTT. This sequence encodes CASSSTGSTEAFF.

In its sample, this clone was seen a few times. The sample carries other DNA sequences with the same CDR3. V gene TRBV28 combines with J gene TRBJ2-3; possibly TRBD2 for D (6 bases). Looked up from germline, CDR1 is MDHEN and CDR2 is SYDVKM. V was shortened by 2 bases and J by 4 bases, with 13 bases between the two germline ends. This CDR3 contains 15 residues. The chain's CDR3 is CASSLVGRVADTQYF. The CDR3 coding sequence is TGTGCCAGCAGTTTAGTCGGGAGAGTCGCAGATACGCAGTATTTT. Based on the CDR3 plus reference TRBV28 and TRBJ2-3, the full variable domain is DVKVTQSSRYLVKRTGEKVFLECVQDMDHENMFWYRQDPGLGLRLIYFSYDVKMKEKGDIPEGYSVSREKKERFSLILESASTNQTSMYLCASSLVGRVADTQYFGPGTRLTVL.

The chain has TRBV11-2 and TRBJ2-7; D could derive from TRBD1 or TRBD2 (6 bases each). From germline, CDR1 is SGHAT and CDR2 FQNNGV. Deletions cut 0 bases from V and 11 bases from J, with 17 bases between. The CDR3 loop spans 14 amino acids. The CDR3 nucleotides read TGTGCCAGCAGCTTAGATGCCGGGGGCGAGGTGGAGTACTTC. It specifies CASSLDAGGEVEYF.

Here the CDR3 DNA reads TGTGCCAGCAGTTGGGGCACTGAAGCTTTCTTT. Translation gives CASSWGTEAFF. The chain carries TRBV28 and TRBJ1-1; D gene unclear. Trimming took 4 bases from V and 4 from J, leaving 4 bases between them. CDR1 and CDR2 (germline): MDHEN, SYDVKM. This CDR3 comprises 11 residues.

This clone was found once. CDR3 coding DNA: TGTGCCAGCAATGAGTCCCGGGACACTATCTACGAGCAGTACTTC. Residues: CASNESRDTIYEQYF. This chain uses TRBV6-6 with TRBJ2-7; D possibly corresponds to TRBD1 (6 bases). The CDR3 runs to 15 residues. V dropped 7 bases and J dropped 3 bases, with 19 bases sitting between them. Germline V lookup: CDR1 MNHNY, CDR2 SVGAGI (reference sequence).

J is TRBJ2-7 and V is TRBV7-9; D call uncertain. The V gene lost 5 bases and the J gene lost 2 bases, with 19 bases spanning the gap. The CDR3 sequence is 16 residues long. Germline assignment: CDR1 SEHNR and CDR2 FQNEAQ (reference sequence). CDR3 protein: CASSPQGSAATYEQYF. In nucleotides, the CDR3 is TGTGCCAGCAGCCCCCAAGGATCCGCTGCCACCTACGAGCAGTACTTC.

V and J are TRBV27 and TRBJ2-7; 8 bases fit TRBD2. After removal of 3 bases from V and 3 bases from J, the junction contained 7 bases not matched to a gene. The germline V gene has CDR1 MNHEY and CDR2 SMNVEV (reference sequence). The CDR3 is made up of 15 amino acids. In nucleotides, the CDR3 is TGTGCCAGCAGTTTGTCGGGAGGGCCTGGCTACGAGCAGTACTTC. This encodes CASSLSGGPGYEQYF.

Remarks on this clone: This CDR3 is also generated by other DNA sequences in the sample. The chain uses TRBV30 and TRBJ2-3; weak D call: TRBD2 (6 bases). Germline V CDR1 and CDR2: GTSNPN, SVGIG (reference sequence). This CDR3 contains 13 residues. The V end lost 0 bases, the J end lost 4 bases, and 8 bases lay between the germline ends. CDR3 residues: CAWSVGGSDTQYF. CDR3 DNA sequence: TGTGCCTGGAGTGTAGGAGGGTCAGATACGCAGTATTTT.

This chain joins TRBV27 and TRBJ1-1; 10 nucleotides line up with TRBD1. Trimming took 2 bases from V and 1 from J; bases not matched to a gene: 1. From germline, CDR1 is MNHEY and CDR2 SMNVEV (reference sequence). The CDR3 extends over 15 amino acids. DNA of the CDR3: TGTGCCAGCAGTTTACGGACAGGGGGGAACACTGAAGCTTTCTTT. Protein product: CASSLRTGGNTEAFF.

The chain has TRBV7-9 and TRBJ2-6; TRBD1 might be the D (6 bases). CDR1 is SEHNR, CDR2 FQNEAQ, per germline (reference sequence). This CDR3 comprises 18 residues. Trimming took off 5 bases at V and 0 bases at J, with 17 bases between the two ends. As DNA, the CDR3 is TGTGCCAGCAGCGCCACCAGATACAGGGTCTCTGGGGCCAACGTCCTGACTTTC. Protein: CASSATRYRVSGANVLTF.

This chain uses TRBV4-1 with TRBJ1-3; no clear D gene. In germline, CDR1 is MGHRA, CDR2 YSYEKL. V was clipped by 0 bases and J by 6 bases, with 6 bases between them. The CDR3 covers 13 residues. CDR3 in amino acids: CASSQDRQNTIYF. The CDR3 DNA reads TGCGCCAGCAGCCAAGACCGACAAAACACCATATATTTT.

The V call is TRBV4-1, the J call TRBJ1-5; 7 nucleotides agree with TRBD1. The CDR3 has 16 residues. V was clipped by 4 bases and J by 1 base; unmatched bases: 7. Germline assignment: CDR1 MGHRA and CDR2 YSYEKL. The CDR3 sequence is CASSPTGAESNQPQHF. The CDR3 DNA sequence: TGCGCCAGCAGCCCCACAGGGGCAGAGAGCAATCAGCCCCAGCATTTT.

The rearrangement uses TRBV30 and TRBJ1-1; maybe TRBD1 (6 bases). The CDR3 spans 13 residues. Germline V gene lookup returns CDR1 GTSNPN and CDR2 SVGIG (reference sequence). Trimming pared 3 bases from V and 8 bases from J, leaving 16 bases between. The CDR3 reads CAWSTTGGAEAFF. The DNA for the CDR3 is TGTGCCTGGAGCACAACTGGGGGGGCAGAAGCTTTCTTT. The whole variable domain, filled in from reference TRBV30 and TRBJ1-1, reads SQTIHQWPATLVQPVGSPLSLECTVEGTSNPNLYWYRQAAGRGLQLLFYSVGIGQISSEVPQNLSASRPQDRQFILSSKKLLLSDSGFYLCAWSTTGGAEAFFGQGTRLTVV.

The chain combines TRBV5-5 with TRBJ1-6, with no clear D. V lost 5 bases and J lost 3, with 15 bases in between. The CDR3 length is 16 residues. From germline, CDR1 is SGHKS and CDR2 YYEKEE (reference sequence). In nucleotides, the CDR3 is TGTGCCAGCAGACCGGGCCTCGAGGGCTATAATTCACCCCTCCACTTT. Its translation is CASRPGLEGYNSPLHF.

This chain joins TRBV7-9 and TRBJ2-1; D gene uncertain. With 4 bases removed from V and 6 bases from J, the gap between germline ends came to 13 bases. The CDR3 contains 14 residues. In germline, CDR1 is SEHNR, CDR2 FQNEAQ (reference sequence). CDR3 sequence reads: CASSSSLSSNEQFF. CDR3 DNA: TGTGCCAGCAGCTCCTCCCTTAGCAGCAATGAGCAGTTCTTC.